The T cell receptor (beta chain) described here comes from a study of PD-1 blockade in classical Hodgkin lymphoma. Overall study findings and caveats: CD4+ but not CD8+ TCR diversity rose significantly by C4D1.

As for this clone: What it binds is unknown.

Libraries were prepared by immunoSEQ multiplex PCR; TCRdb keeps only in-frame clonotypes and omits some of them. The sample contains some 41,000 clones, around 83% of which appear only once. V was cut by 7 bases and J by 2 bases, with 9 bases left in between. Germline V lookup: CDR1 MNHEY, CDR2 SMNVEV (reference sequence). The CDR3 totals 13 residues. Relapses following autologous stem cell transplantation were seen in all patients, with brentuximab vedotin exposure varying. This sequence originates from a human donor with classical Hodgkin lymphoma. V gene TRBV27 combines with J gene TRBJ2-1; a possible D gene is TRBD2 (7 bases). The material was peripheral blood mononuclear cells (PBMCs), obtained before the second cycle of nivolumab. CDR3 DNA: TGTGCCAGCACGGGGGGCGCCTACAATGAGCAGTTCTTC. This gives the protein CASTGGAYNEQFF.